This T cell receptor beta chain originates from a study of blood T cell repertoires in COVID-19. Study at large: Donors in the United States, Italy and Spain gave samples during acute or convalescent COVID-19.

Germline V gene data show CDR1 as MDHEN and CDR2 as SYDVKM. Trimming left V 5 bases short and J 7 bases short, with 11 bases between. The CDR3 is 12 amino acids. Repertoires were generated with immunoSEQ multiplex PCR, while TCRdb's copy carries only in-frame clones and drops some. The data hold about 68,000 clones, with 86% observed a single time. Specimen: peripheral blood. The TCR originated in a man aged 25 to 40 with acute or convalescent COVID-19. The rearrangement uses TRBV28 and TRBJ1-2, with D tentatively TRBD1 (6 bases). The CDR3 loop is CASSILRGGYTF. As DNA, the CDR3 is TGTGCCAGCAGTATCCTCAGGGGTGGCTACACCTTC.